This T cell receptor (beta chain) was sequenced during a study of monozygotic twins with inflammatory bowel disease. Germline V gene sequence: CDR1 MDHEN, CDR2 SYDVKM. The length of the CDR3 is 16 residues. Each sample had eight separate cDNA synthesis reactions. TCRdb reprocessed the 5' RACE reads and stores each CDR3 protein as one record, lacking DNA. This sample lists about 160,000 distinct CDR3 sequences; its ten largest clones have over 2.5%. Sample: blood. J is TRBJ2-1 and V is TRBV28. This TCR derives from a human donor with ulcerative colitis or Crohn's disease, or a healthy co-twin of an affected twin (not recorded which). The CDR3 here is CASSLVAHGSYNEQFF.